This T cell receptor (beta chain) emerged from a study of T cell responses to AZD1222 COVID-19 vaccine. Overall study findings and caveats: Scientists sampled the repertoires only once the peak T cell response had passed. Regions left unmutated in variants are reportedly the target of nearly half of spike-specific TCRs. Seropositivity was recorded at baseline in only a handful of AZD1222 recipients. Donors in the cohort were predominantly white British and more often female, and clonal diversity was possibly underestimated.

Repertoires were generated with immunoSEQ multiplex PCR, while TCRdb's copy carries only in-frame clones and drops some. The data show 100,000 to 150,000 clones, about 90% seen once. Per the germline V gene, CDR1 is SEHNR and CDR2 is FQNEAQ (reference sequence). Trimming left V 5 bases short and J 7 bases short, with 17 bases between. This CDR3 region has 14 residues. Turning to this clone: Its cognate antigen is unknown.

This TCR derives from an adult in good health. The chain combines TRBV7-9 with TRBJ1-1, with D maybe TRBD1 (6 bases). The sample in question was peripheral blood, obtained on day 0 of MenACWY control vaccination. CDR3: CASSTATGPSEAFF. CDR3 DNA: TGTGCCAGCAGCACGGCAACAGGGCCCAGTGAAGCTTTCTTT. Full variable domain (outside the CDR3, taken from reference TRBV7-9 and TRBJ1-1): DTGVSQNPRHKITKRGQNVTFRCDPISEHNRLYWYRQTLGQGPEFLTYFQNEAQLEKSRLLSDRFSAERPKGSFSTLEIQRTEQGDSAMYLCASSTATGPSEAFFGQGTRLTVV.